A single sample gave rise to the 5 T cell receptor beta chains below, sequenced in a study of vaccination effects on CD4 cells after COVID-19. Scientists isolated CD4+ T cells after a roughly 10-day culture period ended. Profiled with immunoSEQ multiplex PCR; TCRdb holds only in-frame clones, not every one. The sample has around 46,000 clones; approximately 70% are singletons. No antigen has been identified for these receptors. Specimen: CD4+ T cells from PBMCs cultured without peptide, collected before COVID-19 vaccination. Source of these receptors: a human donor who received a COVID-19 vaccine.

The chain uses TRBV7-2 and TRBJ1-2; perhaps TRBD1 as D (5 bases). The CDR3 consists of 13 residues. Trimming took off 1 base at V and 7 bases at J, with 10 bases between the two ends. Per germline, CDR1 SGHTA and CDR2 FQGNSA. Here the CDR3 reads CASSLGGGGGYTF. The DNA for the CDR3 is TGTGCCAGCAGCTTAGGTGGGGGGGGTGGCTACACCTTC.

This sequence joins TRBV5-1 and TRBJ2-7; 8 nucleotides agree with TRBD1. Germline V gives CDR1 SGHRS, CDR2 YFSETQ. The trim removed 4 bases at V and 5 bases at J, leaving 2 bases unmatched. This CDR3 region has 12 residues. The CDR3 sequence is CASSRTGNEQYF. The DNA of the CDR3 is TGCGCCAGCAGCCGGACAGGGAACGAGCAGTACTTC.

The chain uses TRBV3-1 (or the pseudogene TRBV3-2) and TRBJ1-1; D not certain. This CDR3 has 13 residues. Trimming cost V 4 bases and J 4 bases, with 10 bases left between them. Germline V CDR1 and CDR2: LGHDT, YNNKEL (reference sequence). The DNA of the CDR3 is TGTGCCAGCAGCCTGAGGTCTAGCACTGAAGCTTTCTTT. Translated: CASSLRSSTEAFF.

The chain joins TRBV6-5 to TRBJ2-2; D might be TRBD2 (7 bases). Per the germline V gene, CDR1 is MNHEY and CDR2 is SVGAGI. CDR3 length equals 15 residues. V was shortened by 6 bases and J by 0 bases, with 11 bases between the two germline ends. The CDR3 spells CASRSGGPNTGELFF. CDR3 sequence (DNA): TGTGCCAGCAGGTCCGGGGGGCCGAACACCGGGGAGCTGTTTTTT.

The CDR3 DNA sequence: TGTGCCAGCAGTAGGAGGTCCTACGAGCAGTACTTC. Its protein product is CASSRRSYEQYF. The chain combines TRBV6-1 with TRBJ2-7, with D perhaps matching TRBD2 (5 bases). The germline V gene has CDR1 MNHNS and CDR2 SASEGT. CDR3 length: 12 residues. The V gene lost 5 bases and the J gene lost 1 base, with 6 bases spanning the gap.